The clone carrying this T cell receptor (beta chain) has more than one count but fewer than ten. The V gene's germline CDR1 is SGHDN and CDR2 FVKESK. Germline trimming cut 1 base from V and 4 bases from J; bases unmatched to any gene: 9. This CDR3 is built from 16 residues. This sample stems from a study of OX40 agonist ivuxolimab in advanced cancers. Profiled with immunoSEQ multiplex PCR; TCRdb holds only in-frame clones, not every one. The profile shows 25,000 to 35,000 clones, around 80% of them singletons. The receptor was derived from an adult with an advanced solid tumor such as melanoma, head and neck, liver or kidney cancer. The sequenced sample was CD4+ or CD8+ T cells sorted from blood, obtained in a trial of the OX40 agonist ivuxolimab. This rearrangement joins TRBV14 to TRBJ1-2; TRBD1 agrees at 7 bases. The chain's CDR3 is CASSQGYRGNFYGYTF. The CDR3 DNA reads TGTGCCAGCAGCCAAGGATACAGGGGAAACTTCTATGGCTACACCTTC.